A single sample is the source of the 13 T cell receptor beta chains below, sequenced in a study of cytomegalovirus exposure and HLA in healthy donors. The PCR contained 60 Vbeta and 13 Jbeta primers. Only in-frame clones appear in the TCRdb table, and some are missing; sequencing was by immunoSEQ multiplex PCR. This sample's clone table lists some 40,000 clones. Sequenced sample: PBMCs. The source is a human donor in good health.

J is TRBJ1-6 and V is TRBV7-9, with D perhaps TRBD1 (6 bases). The CDR3 extends over 14 amino acids. The V gene's germline CDR1 is SEHNR and CDR2 FQNEAQ (reference sequence). Trimming removed 6 bases at V and 7 bases at J, with 13 bases between. The CDR3: CASSLDSLNSPLHF. In DNA, the CDR3 is TGTGCCAGCAGTCTGGACAGCCTCAATTCACCCCTCCACTTT.

About this clone itself: This sample includes further DNA sequences coding for the same CDR3. The V and J genes are TRBV29-1 and TRBJ1-2, with D maybe TRBD1 (5 bases). Germline CDR1 SQVTM, CDR2 ANQGSEA. The CDR3 is 14 residues long. Deletions cut 0 bases from V and 5 bases from J, with 13 bases between. Here the CDR3 reads CSVEERGMGYGYTF. The CDR3 DNA follows: TGCAGCGTTGAAGAAAGGGGCATGGGATATGGCTACACCTTC.

The V and J genes are TRBV6-5 and TRBJ1-6; D is perhaps TRBD1 (5 bases). The CDR3 is made up of 14 amino acids. V lost 4 bases and J lost 7, with 11 bases in between. The germline V gene encodes CDR1 MNHEY and CDR2 SVGAGI. The CDR3: CASSLRRGNSPLHF. CDR3 in DNA: TGTGCCAGCAGTTTACGAAGGGGCAATTCACCCCTCCACTTT.

The rearrangement links TRBV30 to TRBJ1-2; TRBD1 matches at 7 bases. The germline V gene has CDR1 GTSNPN and CDR2 SVGIG (reference sequence). The CDR3 contains 13 residues. The V segment lost 3 bases and the J segment 4 bases; nucleotides outside the gene matches: 5. The CDR3 here is CAWSKGAGYGYTF. As DNA, the CDR3 is TGTGCCTGGAGCAAGGGGGCGGGCTATGGCTACACCTTC.

V is TRBV29-1 and J is TRBJ2-3; TRBD2 might be the D (6 bases). The V end was cut by 3 bases, the J end by 3 bases, with 7 bases between. The CDR3 spans 12 residues. Germline V lookup: CDR1 SQVTM, CDR2 ANQGSEA. The CDR3 protein is CSVEGGTDTQYF. CDR3 coding DNA: TGCAGCGTTGAGGGGGGTACAGATACGCAGTATTTT.

The chain recombines TRBV7-3 with TRBJ2-5; a possible D gene is TRBD1 (5 bases). The ends were cut back, 3 bases at V and 2 bases at J, with 13 bases in the middle. This CDR3 comprises 15 residues. CDR1 is SGHTA, CDR2 FQGTGA, per germline. CDR3: CASSFLSGKQETQYF. The CDR3 nucleotides are TGTGCCAGCAGCTTCCTCTCAGGGAAGCAAGAGACCCAGTACTTC.

The chain uses TRBV29-1 and TRBJ1-3; 7 positions agree with TRBD1. Germline CDR1 reads SQVTM; CDR2 reads ANQGSEA. Unmatched junction bases numbered 6, after V lost 7 bases and J lost 3 bases. The CDR3 sequence is 13 residues long. This CDR3 is CSAGTASGNTIYF. CDR3 DNA sequence: TGCAGCGCCGGGACAGCTAGTGGAAACACCATATATTTT.

The chain links TRBV7-2 to TRBJ2-1; TRBD2 agrees at 7 bases. The V gene's germline CDR1 is SGHTA and CDR2 FQGNSA. With 6 bases clipped from V and 9 bases from J, the junction kept 5 bases outside the gene matches. The CDR3 loop spans 12 amino acids. The CDR3 spells CASSDTGGEQFF. CDR3 in DNA: TGTGCCAGCAGTGATACGGGGGGTGAGCAGTTCTTC.

The chain carries TRBV13 and TRBJ1-5; 7 bases line up with TRBD1. Trimming cost V 3 bases and J 6 bases; bases outside gene matches: 5. This CDR3 spans 14 amino acids. Germline lookup yields CDR1 PRHDT and CDR2 FYEKMQ (reference sequence). DNA of the CDR3: TGTGCCAGCAGCTTGAGGGGGCCGGGTCAGCCCCAGCATTTT. Residues: CASSLRGPGQPQHF.

The chain uses TRBV27 and TRBJ2-5; TRBD1 aligns across 9 bases. The CDR3 is 14 amino acids. In germline, CDR1 is MNHEY, CDR2 SMNVEV (reference sequence). Losses at the gene ends were 6 bases for V and 5 bases for J; bases not matched to a gene: 7. The CDR3 coding sequence is TGTGCCAGCAGGACGACAGGGGGTGCGGAGACCCAGTACTTC. Its protein product is CASRTTGGAETQYF.

CDR3 residues: CASSRLTGLDTEAFF. The CDR3 bases are TGTGCCAGCAGTCGCTTGACAGGGTTGGACACTGAAGCTTTCTTT. The chain carries TRBV6-6 and TRBJ1-1; 7 bases agree with TRBD1. This CDR3 has 15 amino acids. Trimming at V came to 5 bases and at J to 3 bases, leaving 9 bases not matched to a gene. The V gene's germline CDR1 is MNHNY and CDR2 SVGAGI (reference sequence).

J is TRBJ2-1 and V is TRBV7-9; 11 bases match TRBD2. The CDR3 loop spans 16 amino acids. Germline CDR1 SEHNR, CDR2 FQNEAQ (reference sequence). With V trimmed by 2 bases and J by 11 bases, 11 bases remained unmatched. The CDR3 loop reads CASSLPEMTSGVKQFF. CDR3 coding DNA: TGTGCCAGCAGCTTACCGGAGATGACTAGCGGGGTTAAGCAGTTCTTC.

The rearrangement joins TRBV19 to TRBJ1-2, with D possibly matching TRBD1 (5 bases). In germline, CDR1 is LNHDA, CDR2 SQIVND (reference sequence). This CDR3 region has 17 residues. Trimming took 6 bases from V and 0 from J, leaving 20 bases between them. CDR3 sequence: CASRHPHRPSANYGYTF. Here the CDR3 DNA reads TGTGCCAGTAGACACCCTCACAGGCCTTCAGCTAACTATGGCTACACCTTC.